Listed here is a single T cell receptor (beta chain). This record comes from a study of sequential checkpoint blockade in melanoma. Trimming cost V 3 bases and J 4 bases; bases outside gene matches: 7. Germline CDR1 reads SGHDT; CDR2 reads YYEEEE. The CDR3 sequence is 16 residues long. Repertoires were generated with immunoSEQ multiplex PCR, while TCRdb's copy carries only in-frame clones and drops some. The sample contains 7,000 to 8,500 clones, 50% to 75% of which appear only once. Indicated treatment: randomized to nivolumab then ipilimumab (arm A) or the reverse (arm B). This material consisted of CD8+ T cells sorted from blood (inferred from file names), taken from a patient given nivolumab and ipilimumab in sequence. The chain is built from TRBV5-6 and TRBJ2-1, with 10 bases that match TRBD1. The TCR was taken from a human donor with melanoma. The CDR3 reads CASSSAGTGDYNEQFF. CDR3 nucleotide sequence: TGTGCCAGCAGCTCCGCCGGGACAGGGGATTACAATGAGCAGTTCTTC. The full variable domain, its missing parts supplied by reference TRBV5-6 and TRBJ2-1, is DAGVTQSPTHLIKTRGQQVTLRCSPKSGHDTVSWYQQALGQGPQFIFQYYEEEERQRGNFPDRFSGHQFPNYSSELNVNALLLGDSALYLCASSSAGTGDYNEQFFGPGTRLTVL.